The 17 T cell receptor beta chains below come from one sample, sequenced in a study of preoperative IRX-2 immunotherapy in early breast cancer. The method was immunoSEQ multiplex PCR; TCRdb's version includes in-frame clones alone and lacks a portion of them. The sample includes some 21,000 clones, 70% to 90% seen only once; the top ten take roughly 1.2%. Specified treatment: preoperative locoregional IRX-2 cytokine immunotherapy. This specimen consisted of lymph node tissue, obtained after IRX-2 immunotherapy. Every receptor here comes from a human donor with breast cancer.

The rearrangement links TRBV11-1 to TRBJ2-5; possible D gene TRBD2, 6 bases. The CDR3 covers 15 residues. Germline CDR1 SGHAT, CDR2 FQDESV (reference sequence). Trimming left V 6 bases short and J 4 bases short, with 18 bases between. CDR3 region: CASSPDRGWSETQYF. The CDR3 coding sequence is TGTGCCAGCAGTCCGGACCGGGGGTGGTCAGAGACCCAGTACTTC.

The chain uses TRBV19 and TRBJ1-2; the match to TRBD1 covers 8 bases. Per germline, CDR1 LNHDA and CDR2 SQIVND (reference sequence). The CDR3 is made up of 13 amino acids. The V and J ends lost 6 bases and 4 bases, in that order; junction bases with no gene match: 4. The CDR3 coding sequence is TGTGCCAGTAGGATCGGGACAGGCTATGGCTACACCTTC. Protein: CASRIGTGYGYTF.

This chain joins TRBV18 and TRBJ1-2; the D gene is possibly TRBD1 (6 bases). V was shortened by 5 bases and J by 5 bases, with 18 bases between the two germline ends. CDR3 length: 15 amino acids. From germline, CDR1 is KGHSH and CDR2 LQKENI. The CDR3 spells CASSSILDRLYGYTF. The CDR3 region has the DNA TGTGCCAGCTCATCCATTTTGGACAGACTTTATGGCTACACCTTC.

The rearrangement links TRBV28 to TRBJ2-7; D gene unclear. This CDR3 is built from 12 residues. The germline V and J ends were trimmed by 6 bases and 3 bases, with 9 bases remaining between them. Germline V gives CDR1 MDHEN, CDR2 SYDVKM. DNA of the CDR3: TGTGCCAGCAGAAAGGACGGCTACGAGCAGTACTTC. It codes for CASRKDGYEQYF.

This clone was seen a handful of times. The CDR3 DNA reads as TGTGCCAGCTCACCCCGGGTTAATGAGCAGTTCTTC. Translating it yields CASSPRVNEQFF. The chain recombines TRBV18 with TRBJ2-1; D call uncertain. The V end was cut by 3 bases, the J end by 7 bases, with 7 bases between. This CDR3 is built from 12 residues. Germline CDR1 is KGHSH and CDR2 is LQKENI. The full variable domain, its missing parts supplied by reference TRBV18 and TRBJ2-1, is NAGVMQNPRHLVRRRGQEARLRCSPMKGHSHVYWYRQLPEEGLKFMVYLQKENIIDESGMPKERFSAEFPKEGPSILRIQQVVRGDSAAYFCASSPRVNEQFFGPGTRLTVL.

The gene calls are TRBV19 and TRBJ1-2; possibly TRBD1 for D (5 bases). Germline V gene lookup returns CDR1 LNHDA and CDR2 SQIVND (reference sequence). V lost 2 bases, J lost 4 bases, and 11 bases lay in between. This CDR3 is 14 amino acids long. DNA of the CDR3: TGTGCCAGTAGTATAACAGGTCTCGTCTATGGCTACACCTTC. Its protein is CASSITGLVYGYTF.

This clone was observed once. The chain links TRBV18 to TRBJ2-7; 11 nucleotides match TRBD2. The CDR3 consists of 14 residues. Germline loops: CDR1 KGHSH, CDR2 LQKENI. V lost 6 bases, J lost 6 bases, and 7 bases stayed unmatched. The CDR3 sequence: CASSIAGGPGEQYF. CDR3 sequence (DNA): TGTGCCAGCTCCATAGCGGGGGGGCCGGGCGAGCAGTACTTC.

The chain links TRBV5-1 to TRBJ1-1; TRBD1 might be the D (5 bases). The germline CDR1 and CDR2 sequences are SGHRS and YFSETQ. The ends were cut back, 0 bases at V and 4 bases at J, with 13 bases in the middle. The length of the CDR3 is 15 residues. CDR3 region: CASSLVSGPGTEAFF. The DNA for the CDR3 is TGCGCCAGCAGCTTGGTTTCGGGGCCTGGCACTGAAGCTTTCTTT.

The CDR3 DNA reads as TGTGCCAGCACTGGGACAGGGGGACGTAAAAACATTCAGTACTTC. It translates to CASTGTGGRKNIQYF. The rearrangement links TRBV28 to TRBJ2-4, with 11 bases fitting TRBD1. V was pared by 7 bases and J by 4 bases, with 6 bases of the junction left unmatched. Germline V lookup: CDR1 MDHEN, CDR2 SYDVKM. CDR3 length: 15 residues.

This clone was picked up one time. CDR3 coding DNA: TGTGCCAGCAGCTTAGCCGTCGTGGTGACAGGGAGTCCCGGGGAGCTGTTTTTT. It specifies CASSLAVVVTGSPGELFF. J is TRBJ2-2 and V is TRBV7-6, with 7 bases lining up with TRBD1. V lost 0 bases to trimming and J lost 6 bases; unmatched junction nucleotides: 13. Germline CDR1 and CDR2: SGHVS and FNYEAQ. This CDR3 contains 18 residues.

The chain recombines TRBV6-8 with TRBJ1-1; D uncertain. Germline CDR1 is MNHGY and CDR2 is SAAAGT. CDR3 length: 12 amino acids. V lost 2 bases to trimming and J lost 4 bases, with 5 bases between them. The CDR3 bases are TGTGCCAGCAGTTACCGGTCCACTGAAGCTTTCTTT. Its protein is CASSYRSTEAFF.

CDR3 DNA sequence: TGCGCCAGCAGCCGCGGGACAGGGCGGCTGGACACCATATATTTT. It encodes CASSRGTGRLDTIYF. This chain connects TRBV4-1 to TRBJ1-3; the match to TRBD1 covers 9 bases. CDR3 length: 15 amino acids. V dropped 4 bases and J dropped 8; count of bases not matched to a gene: 9. Germline V gene lookup returns CDR1 MGHRA and CDR2 YSYEKL.

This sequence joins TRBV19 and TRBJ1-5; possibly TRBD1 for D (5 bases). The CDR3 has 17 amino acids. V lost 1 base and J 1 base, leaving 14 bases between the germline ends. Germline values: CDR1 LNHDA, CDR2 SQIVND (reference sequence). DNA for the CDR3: TGTGCCAGTAGTATAGCGTTGAACAGGCGGAGCAATCAGCCCCAGCATTTT. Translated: CASSIALNRRSNQPQHF.

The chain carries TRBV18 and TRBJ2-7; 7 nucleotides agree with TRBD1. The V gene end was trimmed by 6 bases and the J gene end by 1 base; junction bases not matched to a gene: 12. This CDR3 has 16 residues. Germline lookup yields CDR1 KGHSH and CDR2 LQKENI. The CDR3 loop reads CASSRTDGTASYEQYF. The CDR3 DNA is TGTGCCAGCTCCAGGACGGACGGGACAGCTTCCTACGAGCAGTACTTC.

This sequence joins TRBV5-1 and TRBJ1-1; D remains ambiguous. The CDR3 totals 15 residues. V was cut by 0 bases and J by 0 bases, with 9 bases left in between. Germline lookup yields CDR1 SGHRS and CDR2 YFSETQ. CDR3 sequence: CASSLVQAMNTEAFF. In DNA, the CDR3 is TGCGCCAGCAGCTTGGTTCAGGCGATGAACACTGAAGCTTTCTTT.

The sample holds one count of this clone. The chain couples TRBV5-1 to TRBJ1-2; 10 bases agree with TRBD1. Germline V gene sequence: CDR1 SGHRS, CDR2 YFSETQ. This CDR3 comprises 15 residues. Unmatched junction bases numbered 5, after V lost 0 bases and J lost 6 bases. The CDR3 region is CASSLGGQGLDGYTF. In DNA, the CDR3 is TGCGCCAGCAGCTTGGGGGGACAGGGGCTCGATGGCTACACCTTC. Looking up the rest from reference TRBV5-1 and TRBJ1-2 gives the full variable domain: KAGVTQTPRYLIKTRGQQVTLSCSPISGHRSVSWYQQTPGQGLQFLFEYFSETQRNKGNFPGRFSGRQFSNSRSEMNVSTLELGDSALYLCASSLGGQGLDGYTFGSGTRLTVV.

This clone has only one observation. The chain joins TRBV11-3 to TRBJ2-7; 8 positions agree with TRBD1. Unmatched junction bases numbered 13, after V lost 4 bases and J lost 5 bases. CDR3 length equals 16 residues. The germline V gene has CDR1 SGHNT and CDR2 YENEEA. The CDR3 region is CASSSGSGTGDHEQYF. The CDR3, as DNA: TGTGCCAGCAGCTCAGGGTCCGGGACAGGCGACCACGAGCAGTACTTC.